Below, one TCR beta chain is given with its context. This specimen belongs to a study of blood T cell repertoires in COVID-19. Across the whole study: PBMCs, B-cell-depleted T cells, or T cells provided the cDNA or gDNA that made up the material.

Germline loops: CDR1 SNHLY, CDR2 FYNNEI. Trimming shortened V by 6 bases and J by 0 bases, and 11 bases separated the two germline ends. The CDR3 sequence is 14 residues long. The assay was immunoSEQ multiplex PCR, and TCRdb's table has in-frame clones only and misses some. Of some 240,000 clones listed, 90% to 95% are singletons. Sequencing was done on a sample of peripheral blood. V usage is TRBV2 and J usage is TRBJ1-2; the D gene is possibly TRBD1 (6 bases). The TCR sequence derives from a man in his sixties with COVID-19, enrolled during active disease. The CDR3 sequence is CASSKTGTNYGYTF. CDR3 bases: TGTGCCAGCAGCAAGACAGGCACTAACTATGGCTACACCTTC.